This T cell receptor beta chain stems from a study of control samples from healthy donors and cancer patients. Profiling relied on immunoSEQ multiplex PCR, and the TCRdb table lists in-frame clones only, not all of them. The sample has around 71,000 clones; around 87% are singletons. Trimming took off 0 bases at V and 4 bases at J, with 5 bases between the two ends. There are 13 residues in the CDR3. The germline V gene encodes CDR1 SGHRS and CDR2 YFSETQ. The sequenced sample consisted of PBMCs. The origin of this receptor is a woman aged 50 to 65 with head and neck cancer. The chain uses TRBV5-1 and TRBJ1-3; D might be TRBD1 (5 bases). The CDR3 nucleotides are TGCGCCAGCAGCTTGGGACAGGGAAACACCATATATTTT. This sequence encodes CASSLGQGNTIYF.